The entry below describes one TCR beta chain. This clone was seen just once. No antigen is known for it. No much larger clonotype is one base removed from it; base qualities were not supplied. Using the deep immunoSEQ assay, multiplex PCR amplified TCR CDR3 regions from genomic DNA. For each cell subset, the extracted genomic DNA was distributed evenly across all wells of several immunoSEQ 96-well plates, and each plate served as one replicate. Each replicate PCR for sorted subsets received roughly 200 ng genomic DNA, equal to roughly 30,000 T cell genomes. Purified libraries were measured with a Qubit 3.0 fluorometer, size-checked on a Bioanalyzer 2100, and measured again with the KAPA Library Quantification kit. Every immunoSEQ 96-well plate was sequenced on a dedicated single-read 150-cycle Illumina NextSeq 550 flow cell. The authors processed their data as follows. Because only junctional sequences without quality scores were contained in the immunoSEQ output, filtering matching that applied to full-length reads could not be performed. To assign V/J genes and CDR3, sequences were annotated using PyIR, a Python wrapper for IgBLAST v1.9, with IMGT germline references. Reads were filtered out if the reads had weak V/J assignments (E-value above 1e-6), no CDR3, stop codons, out-of-frame junctions, or ambiguous translated residues. A V3J clonotype was defined by an identical inferred V gene, J gene, and CDR3 amino acid sequence. The percentage overlap between two repertoires was calculated by dividing the number of shared unique clonotypes by the size of the smaller repertoire. RTK rarefaction, the Chao1 estimator, and Recon v2.1 estimates of unobserved clonotypes were used to assess repertoire richness. Generation probabilities for all TCRbeta clonotypes obtained by the gDNA method from a handful of donors were computed using OLGA. In TCRdb, the immuneACCESS table is reduced to in-frame sequences with V and J assigned. These tables do not hold every clone; where another copy was compared, an unresolved V gene accounts for under half, and the others remain unexplained. The D gene and trimming were derived from the DNA, and the V and J assignments and clone size from that table. The sample contains 2 million to 2.5 million clones, 85% to 95% of them found a single time. Together, the top ten hold 0.39% of the sample.

V loses 1 base of germline sequence and J loses 11 bases, and the interval between the two ends is 14 bases. CDR1 and CDR2, looked up from the germline V gene, are ENHRY and SYGVKD. The cysteine opens and the phenylalanine closes a CDR3 of 13 amino acids. The sequence is cut down to CDR3 DNA, 39 bases in frame from base 1. The data are from a study of shared clonotypes between healthy human individuals (dated by TCRdb to the early 2020s). In terms of the full investigation: The cohort comprised a couple of women and a few men aged 18 to 49 years. For each donor, CD4 naive and CD4 memory were each run on three plates, CD8 naive on two plates, and CD8 memory on one plate. Each donor's leukapheresis produced roughly between roughly 0.85 and 9.5 billion PBMCs. To increase sequencing depth and limit assay-specific biases, TCR repertoire library preparation and sequencing were carried out by different laboratories using diverse techniques. To estimate repertoire size and how much clonotype sharing occurs between individuals, the study deeply sequenced the blood TCR repertoires of five or six healthy adults. Study-level results and caveats: Rarefaction of sorted-subset datasets indicated incomplete sequencing despite the large sequencing depth. Naive subsets generally had larger estimated clonotype richness than memory subsets. Sampling was restricted to blood, and TCR repertoires in tissue are likely to differ from TCR repertoires in blood. Pairwise subsampling led to the expectation that sequencing depth would affect the degree of clonotype sharing among donors. Clonotypes shared by all four sorted-subset donors showed higher generation probabilities than non-shared clonotypes. When a handful of donors were compared, the shared fraction of clonotypes was about 5.4% for naive CD4, 3% to 4% for naive CD8, roughly 2.5% for memory CD4, and less than 0.5% for memory CD8. The genetic and exposure-history diversity represented was limited by the small number of donors.

Donors were healthy HIV-negative adults with no recently reported acute infections or vaccinations. All donors were Caucasian adults living in Nashville, Tennessee, USA. CD4+ T cells were enriched by magnetic negative selection; naive cells were then positively selected on CD45RA, and the negative fraction formed the memory subset. Blood was obtained by leukapheresis, after which PBMCs were separated by Ficoll-Histopaque density gradient centrifugation and cryopreserved in liquid nitrogen vapor phase. Analytical flow cytometry was used to check the purity and quantity of each magnetically sorted T cell population. Genomic DNA was isolated from every sorted fraction and measured by UV absorbance on a Nanodrop 2000c.

The chain is assembled from TRBV10-3 and TRBJ1-1, and TRBD1 may be the D gene, going by 6 matching bases. The TCR was taken from a man between 18 and 35 years old in good health. Some clones in this sample may be carry-over from other donors' samples. Sequencing was performed on naive CD4+ T cells from PBMCs. The cell subset or site label of this sample denotes: CD45RA+ positively selected. The nucleotide sequence is given as TGTGCCATCAGTGAGTTAAGGGGGATTGGGGCTTTCTTT. Its coded protein is CAISELRGIGAFF.